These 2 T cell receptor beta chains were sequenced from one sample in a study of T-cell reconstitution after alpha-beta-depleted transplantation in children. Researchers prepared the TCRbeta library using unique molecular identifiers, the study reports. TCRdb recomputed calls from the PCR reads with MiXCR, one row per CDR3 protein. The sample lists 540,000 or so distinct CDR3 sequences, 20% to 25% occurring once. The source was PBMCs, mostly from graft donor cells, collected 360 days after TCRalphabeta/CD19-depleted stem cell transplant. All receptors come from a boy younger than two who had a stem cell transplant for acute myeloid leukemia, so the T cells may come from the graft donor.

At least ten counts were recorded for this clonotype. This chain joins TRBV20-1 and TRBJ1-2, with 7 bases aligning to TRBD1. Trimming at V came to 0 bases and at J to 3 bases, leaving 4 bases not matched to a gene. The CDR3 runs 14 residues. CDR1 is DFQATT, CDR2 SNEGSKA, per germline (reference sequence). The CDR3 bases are TGCAGTGCTAGAGAGTCGGGACAGCACTATGGCTACACCTTC. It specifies CSARESGQHYGYTF.

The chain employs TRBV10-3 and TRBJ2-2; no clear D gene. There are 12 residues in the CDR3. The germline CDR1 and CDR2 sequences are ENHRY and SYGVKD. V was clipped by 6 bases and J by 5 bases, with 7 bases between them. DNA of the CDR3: TGTGCCATCAGGGACGGGACCGGGGAGCTGTTTTTT. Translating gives CAIRDGTGELFF.